This record looks at one TCR beta chain sequence and its context. The antigen is unknown. The sample belongs to a study of cytomegalovirus exposure and HLA in healthy donors. Study-level points and caveats: Specificity for CMV antigens was confirmed in vitro for a few of the CMV-associated chains. Rarity characterized most TCR sequences, yet some public TCRs appeared in many donors.

The method was immunoSEQ multiplex PCR; TCRdb's version includes in-frame clones alone and lacks a portion of them. The table lists under 350,000 clones, approximately 83% of them singletons. This receptor was identified in a woman aged 18 to 35 in good health and CMV-seronegative. Material for sequencing was PBMCs.

CDR3 protein: CASILYGQNNSPLHF. CDR3 nucleotides: TGTGCCAGCATCCTTTATGGACAGAATAATTCACCCCTCCACTTT. The chain combines TRBV6-6 with TRBJ1-6, with D possibly TRBD1 on 6 matching bases. This CDR3 has 15 residues. V dropped 7 bases and J dropped 5 bases, with 15 bases sitting between them. Germline CDR1 reads MNHNY; CDR2 reads SVGAGI (reference sequence).